The 23 T cell receptor beta chains reported below all come from one sample, sequenced in a study of blood T cell repertoires in COVID-19. TCRdb keeps only in-frame clones here, not all; method: immunoSEQ multiplex PCR. The table lists about 200,000 clones, around nine tenths of them singletons. Sequencing was carried out using peripheral blood. The receptors come from a man aged 60-69 years who had recovered from COVID-19.

This clone was seen a single time. This rearrangement joins TRBV27 to TRBJ2-6; 7 bases match TRBD1. The V and J ends lost 2 bases and 4 bases, in that order; junction bases with no gene match: 8. In germline, CDR1 is MNHEY, CDR2 SMNVEV (reference sequence). The CDR3 has 17 residues. Here the CDR3 reads CASSLLGQGVGANVLTF. The CDR3, as DNA: TGTGCCAGCAGTTTACTGGGGCAGGGGGTCGGGGCCAACGTCCTGACTTTC. Full variable domain (outside the CDR3, taken from reference TRBV27 and TRBJ2-6): EAQVTQNPRYLITVTGKKLTVTCSQNMNHEYMSWYRQDPGLGLRQIYYSMNVEVTDKGDVPEGYKVSRKEKRNFPLILESPSPNQTSLYFCASSLLGQGVGANVLTFGAGSRLTVL.

The gene calls are TRBV7-8 and TRBJ2-7; D perhaps matches TRBD1 (5 bases). The V gene's germline CDR1 is SGHVS and CDR2 FQNEAQ. The CDR3 runs to 11 residues. The CDR3 DNA follows: TGTGCTTCCTCAGGGAACTACGAGCAGTACTTC. Translation gives CASSGNYEQYF.

This clone came up once. The J gene is TRBJ1-1, the V gene TRBV19, with 11 nucleotides matching TRBD1. J gave up 0 bases and V 6 bases, and 3 bases lay outside the gene matches. The CDR3 covers 15 residues. Germline CDR1 LNHDA, CDR2 SQIVND (reference sequence). The CDR3 DNA is TGTGCCAGTAGACGGACAGGGGGCGTGAACACTGAAGCTTTCTTT. Translated, it gives CASRRTGGVNTEAFF.

The chain recombines TRBV5-1 with TRBJ2-3, with a possible D match to TRBD2 (7 bases). Germline loops: CDR1 SGHRS, CDR2 YFSETQ. V was cut by 8 bases and J by 5 bases, with 18 bases left in between. The CDR3 runs to 14 residues. CDR3 sequence reads: CASGGSGTGDTQYF. CDR3 nucleotides: TGCGCCAGTGGGGGCAGCGGGACCGGAGATACGCAGTATTTT.

This rearrangement joins TRBV6-6 to TRBJ2-2, with D perhaps TRBD2 (5 bases). Germline CDR1 MNHNY, CDR2 SVGAGI (reference sequence). The germline V and J ends were trimmed by 6 bases and 5 bases, with 13 bases remaining between them. The CDR3 sequence is 14 residues long. This chain's CDR3 is CASSTQSGTGELFF. CDR3 sequence (DNA): TGTGCCAGCAGCACCCAATCGGGAACCGGGGAGCTGTTTTTT.

Turning to this clone: The sample holds other DNA sequences that translate to the same CDR3. The chain has TRBV30 and TRBJ1-3; D is possibly TRBD1 (6 bases). The CDR3 is made up of 14 amino acids. Looked up from germline, CDR1 is GTSNPN and CDR2 is SVGIG (reference sequence). V shed 0 bases and J shed 4 bases, with 10 bases lying between them. DNA for the CDR3: TGTGCCTGGAGTGTAGGGGGTGCCGGAAACACCATATATTTT. Protein sequence: CAWSVGGAGNTIYF.

The chain is built from TRBV6-5 and TRBJ1-2; D uncertain. V was cut by 6 bases and J by 0 bases, with 11 bases left in between. Germline CDR1 and CDR2: MNHEY and SVGAGI. This CDR3 is built from 14 residues. The CDR3 DNA is TGTGCCAGCAGGTGGCAGGATTCTAACTATGGCTACACCTTC. Translation gives CASRWQDSNYGYTF.

This sequence joins TRBV24-1 and TRBJ2-2; TRBD1 is a possible D gene (6 bases). Trimming took off 0 bases at V and 8 bases at J, with 15 bases between the two ends. Germline V gene data show CDR1 as KGHDR and CDR2 as SFDVKD. The CDR3 has 16 amino acids. The CDR3 protein is CATSDLPGDGKGELFF. The CDR3, as DNA: TGTGCCACCAGTGATTTGCCAGGGGATGGGAAAGGGGAGCTGTTTTTT.

The chain joins TRBV9 to TRBJ2-5, with D maybe TRBD1 (7 bases). The CDR3 is 16 residues long. Germline CDR1 is SGDLS and CDR2 is YYNGEE. V was shortened by 3 bases and J by 2 bases, with 17 bases between the two germline ends. The CDR3 is CASSARGGTVQETQYF. The CDR3 nucleotides read TGTGCCAGCAGCGCAAGAGGGGGGACAGTACAAGAGACCCAGTACTTC.

The sample holds a few counts of this clone. V and J are TRBV5-1 and TRBJ2-7, with 7 bases lining up with TRBD2. Germline CDR1 SGHRS, CDR2 YFSETQ. V lost 0 bases to trimming and J lost 4 bases; unmatched junction nucleotides: 10. The CDR3 loop spans 16 amino acids. CDR3 nucleotides: TGCGCCAGCAGCTTGGGTCCAGCGGGGACTCAATACGAGCAGTACTTC. Encoded protein: CASSLGPAGTQYEQYF.

The gene calls are TRBV11-2 and TRBJ2-2, with TRBD2 identical over 7 bases. The CDR3 runs 17 residues. After removal of 1 base from V and 3 bases from J, the junction contained 8 bases not matched to a gene. Germline values: CDR1 SGHAT, CDR2 FQNNGV. The CDR3 reads CASSLGRLADYTGELFF. CDR3 nucleotide sequence: TGTGCCAGCAGCTTAGGCCGGCTAGCGGATTACACCGGGGAGCTGTTTTTT.

The chain carries TRBV10-3 and TRBJ1-4, with 7 bases that match TRBD1. The germline CDR1 and CDR2 sequences are ENHRY and SYGVKD. This CDR3 is built from 13 residues. With 4 bases clipped from V and 8 bases from J, the junction kept 4 bases outside the gene matches. The CDR3 is CAISGQGNEKLFF. The DNA for the CDR3 is TGTGCCATCAGTGGACAGGGAAACGAAAAACTGTTTTTT.

This clone was seen just once. Different DNA sequences within this sample yield the same CDR3. The V and J genes are TRBV18 and TRBJ1-2, with 9 bases fitting TRBD1. The V gene end was trimmed by 3 bases and the J gene end by 5 bases; junction bases not matched to a gene: 4. Germline CDR1 is KGHSH and CDR2 is LQKENI. The CDR3 covers 14 residues. The CDR3 sequence: CASSPPGQGYGYTF. In DNA form, the CDR3 reads TGTGCCAGCTCACCTCCGGGACAGGGATATGGCTACACCTTC.

The rearrangement joins TRBV5-4 to TRBJ2-7; TRBD2 aligns across 7 bases. With 7 bases clipped from V and 2 bases from J, the junction kept 12 bases outside the gene matches. Looked up from germline, CDR1 is SGHNT and CDR2 is YYREEE (reference sequence). The CDR3 covers 15 residues. CDR3 region: CASAAGGSVPYEQYF. CDR3 nucleotide sequence: TGTGCCAGCGCGGCGGGCGGGAGCGTTCCCTACGAGCAGTACTTC.

The genes are TRBV19 and TRBJ1-5, with a possible D match to TRBD1 (6 bases). Per the germline V gene, CDR1 is LNHDA and CDR2 is SQIVND (reference sequence). V lost 4 bases to trimming and J lost 7 bases, with 17 bases between them. The CDR3 runs to 15 residues. The CDR3 reads CASSTPTGNGQPQHF. DNA of the CDR3: TGTGCCAGTAGTACCCCCACAGGGAACGGCCAGCCCCAGCATTTT.

This chain uses TRBV5-1 with TRBJ2-3; D is perhaps TRBD1 (6 bases). From germline, CDR1 is SGHRS and CDR2 YFSETQ. V lost 9 bases to trimming and J lost 2 bases, with 10 bases between them. The CDR3 runs 12 residues. CDR3 nucleotide sequence: TGCGCCACCGACAGGTACACAGATACGCAGTATTTT. Protein: CATDRYTDTQYF.

This clone occurred many times. The chain combines TRBV4-2 with TRBJ1-6, with 8 bases fitting TRBD1. Germline assignment: CDR1 LGHNA and CDR2 YNFKEQ. Losses at the gene ends were 0 bases for V and 9 bases for J; bases not matched to a gene: 1. The CDR3 totals 14 residues. The CDR3 DNA follows: TGTGCCAGCAGCCAAGATCAGGGGGCTTCACCCCTCCACTTT. This codes for CASSQDQGASPLHF.

The chain combines TRBV27 with TRBJ1-3; 8 positions agree with TRBD1. The CDR3 spans 15 residues. Per the germline V gene, CDR1 is MNHEY and CDR2 is SMNVEV (reference sequence). Trimming took 6 bases from V and 2 from J; bases not matched to a gene: 6. The chain's CDR3 is CASRPQGAPGNTIYF. The CDR3 DNA follows: TGTGCCAGCAGGCCGCAGGGGGCCCCTGGAAACACCATATATTTT.

V gene TRBV21-1 combines with J gene TRBJ1-6; TRBD1, the table's D call, lacks a check against the DNA. TRBV21-1 constitutes a pseudogene. The CDR3 extends over 13 amino acids. CDR3 protein: CAIPGQGISPLHF. CDR3 coding DNA: TGTGCCATTCCGGGACAGGGGATTTCACCCCTCCACTTT.

This chain connects TRBV11-1 to TRBJ1-2; no clear D gene. This CDR3 is 16 amino acids long. The V end was cut by 2 bases, the J end by 4 bases, with 17 bases between. Germline assignment: CDR1 SGHAT and CDR2 FQDESV (reference sequence). CDR3 amino acids: CASSLSHGTASYGYTF. The CDR3 DNA reads as TGTGCCAGCAGCTTATCGCACGGAACAGCCTCCTATGGCTACACCTTC.

This clone was recorded a few times. This rearrangement joins TRBV28 to TRBJ1-6; D remains unclear. CDR3 size: 15 residues. Per the germline V gene, CDR1 is MDHEN and CDR2 is SYDVKM. The V end was cut by 7 bases, the J end by 6 bases, with 16 bases between. For the CDR3, the DNA is TGTGCCAGCACCCCCGGCGGGGATTTTAATTCACCCCTCCACTTT. It translates to CASTPGGDFNSPLHF.

The J gene is TRBJ2-1, the V gene TRBV27; 7 bases line up with TRBD1. Germline V gives CDR1 MNHEY, CDR2 SMNVEV (reference sequence). With V trimmed by 5 bases and J by 5 bases, 12 bases remained unmatched. The CDR3 totals 16 residues. The CDR3 bases are TGTGCCAGCAGTACGCGTCGACAGGGCCCGGACAATGAGCAGTTCTTC. Translating it yields CASSTRRQGPDNEQFF.

The chain carries TRBV7-2 and TRBJ1-1; the D is unclear. CDR1 and CDR2 (germline): SGHTA, FQGNSA. The CDR3 is 16 residues long. V lost 5 bases and J 6 bases, leaving 22 bases between the germline ends. CDR3 sequence (DNA): TGTGCCAGCAGCCCTCCCGGACTACGTGTAAACGCTGAAGCTTTCTTT. Translating it yields CASSPPGLRVNAEAFF.